The rows below give T cell receptor beta chains drawn from one sample of a study of OX40 agonist ivuxolimab in advanced cancers. Some clones are missing from TCRdb's copy, which holds only in-frame ones; the method was immunoSEQ multiplex PCR. This table has tens of thousands of clones, 70% to 85% appearing once. The sample here was CD4+ or CD8+ T cells sorted from blood, taken in a trial of the OX40 agonist ivuxolimab. The receptors stem from an adult with an advanced solid tumor such as melanoma, head and neck, liver or kidney cancer. CDR3s include the opening cysteine and the closing phenylalanine or tryptophan. The D gene is left open where the match is weak. Clone size is shown for a subset of rows, as once, few, many or a class of expanded clone.

clone_size	cdr3_length	j_call	v_call	d_call	cdr3_nt	cdr3_aa
NA	15	TRBJ1-5	TRBV11-2	NA	TGTGCCAGCAGCTTAGATCTTACGGCCAATCAGCCCCAGCATTTT	CASSLDLTANQPQHF
NA	16	TRBJ1-1	TRBV27	NA	TGTGCCAGCAGTTTAGATCCAGGGGCGCGGAACACTGAAGCTTTCTTT	CASSLDPGARNTEAFF
NA	14	TRBJ2-3	TRBV2	TRBD2	TGTGCCGCGAGCGGGATGGATCCCACAGATACGCAGTATTTT	CAASGMDPTDTQYF
NA	12	TRBJ2-7	TRBV27	NA	TGTGCCAGCAGTTTAATAGGAGACGAGCAGTACTTC	CASSLIGDEQYF
NA	16	TRBJ2-2	TRBV7-7	NA	TGTGCTAGCAGCTTAGCGGAGGGCCCCATGATCGGGGAGCTGTTTTTT	CASSLAEGPMIGELFF
NA	17	TRBJ2-3	TRBV2	TRBD2	TGTGCCAGCATAAGTAGCGGGATAGCATATGGCACAGATACGCAGTATTTT	CASISSGIAYGTDTQYF
once	15	TRBJ2-5	TRBV7-6	TRBD2	TGTGCCAGCAGCCCGGGACTAGCCCTCGGAGAGACCCAGTACTTC	CASSPGLALGETQYF
NA	10	TRBJ2-1	TRBV2	NA	TGTGCCAGCAGTGAATCCGTACAGTTCTTC	CASSESVQFF
NA	13	TRBJ2-7	TRBV19	NA	TGTGCCAGTAGGGGACCCAGCTCCTACGAGCAGTACTTC	CASRGPSSYEQYF
NA	15	TRBJ1-2	TRBV25-1	NA	TGTGCCAGCAGTGAATTGGGCCGTACCTCTTATGGCTACACCTTC	CASSELGRTSYGYTF
NA	14	TRBJ1-6	TRBV7-9	NA	TGTGCCAGCAGCACCACAGGGAATGGTTCACCCCTCCACTTT	CASSTTGNGSPLHF
NA	14	TRBJ1-2	TRBV27	NA	TGTGCCAGCAGTTTACAAATTGGTGGTGACGGCTACACCTTC	CASSLQIGGDGYTF
medium-sized	15	TRBJ2-7	TRBV4-2	NA	TGTGCCAGCAGCCAAGAGATCGCGGACTCCTACGAGCAGTACTTC	CASSQEIADSYEQYF
NA	14	TRBJ1-4	TRBV15	NA	TGTGCCACCAGCAGAGGACTGTTGGCTGAAAAACTGTTTTTT	CATSRGLLAEKLFF
NA	12	TRBJ2-3	TRBV5-4	NA	TGTGCCAGCACCCGGGGGGCTAGCGGGCAGTATTTT	CASTRGASGQYF
few	14	TRBJ2-2	TRBV6-4	NA	TGTGCCAGCCAGAAAGGGCCGGACACCGGGGAGCTGTTTTTT	CASQKGPDTGELFF